This TCR beta chain was identified during a study of OX40 agonist ivuxolimab in advanced cancers. Using immunoSEQ multiplex PCR, the repertoire was profiled, and TCRdb retains in-frame clones only, with some absent. The sample records 70,000 or so clones, around four fifths being singletons. Trimming left V 9 bases short and J 3 bases short, with 14 bases between. The CDR3 runs to 13 residues. Germline V gene lookup returns CDR1 MDHEN and CDR2 SYDVKM. This chain connects TRBV28 to TRBJ1-2; D call uncertain. The TCR comes from an adult with an advanced solid tumor such as melanoma, head and neck, liver or kidney cancer. The sample in question was CD4+ or CD8+ T cells sorted from blood, obtained in a trial of the OX40 agonist ivuxolimab. Written as DNA, the CDR3 is TGTGCCAGTCTCGCCGGCGGCTACTATGGCTACACCTTC. Translating gives CASLAGGYYGYTF.